This TCR beta chain comes out of a study of CD8 T cells in Susac syndrome (dated by TCRdb to about 2019). General notes on the study: Whether CD8+ T cell activation and differentiation in Susac syndrome was antigen driven was tested using repertoire sequencing. Beyond this particular receptor, the publication reports: The study acknowledged that relatively few individuals were included in the TCR sequencing and HLA analysis.

RNA was extracted using the RNeasy kit, and roughly 0.5 to 1 microgram was reverse transcribed with random hexamers. TCR beta CDR3 regions were amplified with the immunoSEQ multiplex PCR assay covering 54 Vbeta and 13 Jbeta segments. Bias from PCR amplification was corrected by using a synthetic template baseline for primer optimization and for computational correction. From the authors' description of their analysis: Only productive sequences were kept, with reads annotated to V, D and J genes according to IMGT and analyzed in immunoSEQ Analyzer. Clonality was computed as one minus Shannon entropy normalized by log2 of the number of productive unique sequences. Public and private clones were assessed among the 100 most prevalent clones of each patient and control. Susac-specific clones were defined as absent from healthy and MS cohorts, around 970 published viral clones and other ImmuneACCESS disease sequences. TCRdb handled the public reads itself, with Q25 trimming in fastp and clone calling in MiXCR, and kept productive beta chains. One record per CDR3 amino acid sequence lists the most common genes and DNA. For this entry, the V and J calls and clone size follow TCRdb and not the study's own pipeline. The sample table shows approximately 200,000 distinct CDR3 sequences, and under 97% are seen once. The ten largest clones add up to approximately 0.09% of the sample.

After removal of 0 bases from V and 4 bases from J, the junction retains 6 bases not matched to a gene. Reading from cysteine to phenylalanine, the CDR3 counts 15 amino acids. The read is trimmed to its CDR3 DNA, 45 bases read in frame from base 1. Per the germline V gene (reference sequence), MNHNY is the CDR1 and SVGAGI is the CDR2. This clonotype was recorded only once. What antigen it recognizes has not been identified. The input lacks base qualities; no much larger clone sits a single base away. One read alone lends weak support. Peripheral blood CD8+ and CD4+ T cells from healthy donors, Susac syndrome patients and multiple sclerosis patients were profiled by high-throughput TCR beta sequencing. The multiple sclerosis controls were treatment-naive patients whose relapsing-remitting disease, either stable or active, fulfilled the revised McDonald criteria. Bulk CD8+ and CD4+ T cells were purified magnetically by negative isolation, whereas CD8+ TEMRA cells were enriched by FACS. Blood was collected in EDTA tubes and processed within 24 hours, with PBMCs isolated through density gradient centrifugation. PBMCs intended for TCR sequencing were frozen in liquid nitrogen and were later thawed in a 37 degrees C water bath. A purity of at least 90% was achieved for sorted or isolated CD4+, CD8+ and CD8+ TEMRA cells.

Sequencing input: CD4+ T cells from PBMCs. The rearranged segments are TRBV6-6 and TRBJ2-7; 7 middle bases align to TRBD1. The source is a human donor with multiple sclerosis. Read as DNA, the sequence is TGTGCCAGCAGTTACTCGACACAGGGGTCGTACGAGCAGTACTTC. Its product reads: CASSYSTQGSYEQYF.